This T cell receptor beta chain originates from a study of T cell changes during pregnancy in multiple sclerosis. Libraries were prepared by immunoSEQ multiplex PCR; TCRdb keeps only in-frame clonotypes and omits some of them. The sample has roughly 97,000 clones, roughly nine tenths seen once. Trimming stripped 2 bases from V and 1 base from J, with 6 bases between. This CDR3 region has 15 residues. Germline-derived CDR1 and CDR2 are MRHNA and SNTAGT. This rearrangement joins TRBV6-4 to TRBJ2-6; a possible D gene is TRBD1 (6 bases). The sample was peripheral blood, taken in the second trimester of pregnancy. This TCR derives from a female donor in good health, enrolled as a control in a pregnancy study. CDR3 in DNA: TGTGCCAGCAGTGACAGGGGGTCTGGGGCCAACGTCCTGACTTTC. Protein sequence: CASSDRGSGANVLTF.